These 24 T cell receptor beta chains were all obtained from the same sample, sequenced in a study of blood T cell repertoires in COVID-19. The method was immunoSEQ multiplex PCR; TCRdb's version includes in-frame clones alone and lacks a portion of them. The sample includes about 250,000 clones, roughly nine tenths of them seen just once. Sequencing was performed on PBMCs or T cells enriched from blood (not recorded which). These receptors all stem from a woman in her forties or fifties who had recovered from COVID-19.

The rearrangement links TRBV7-2 to TRBJ1-6; possible D gene TRBD1, 5 bases. This CDR3 spans 15 amino acids. Germline values: CDR1 SGHTA, CDR2 FQGNSA. Trimming removed 5 bases at V and 3 bases at J, with 11 bases between. CDR3: CASSVQGGYNSPLHF. CDR3 nucleotide sequence: TGTGCCAGCAGCGTTCAGGGAGGCTATAATTCACCCCTCCACTTT.

The CDR3 bases are TGTGCCAGCAGTCGGGGGGCGCGGATTGAGCAGTTCTTC. It codes for CASSRGARIEQFF. The J gene is TRBJ2-1, the V gene TRBV6-6, with a weak D call TRBD2 (7 bases). V lost 5 bases and J 9 bases, leaving 14 bases between the germline ends. Germline loops: CDR1 MNHNY, CDR2 SVGAGI (reference sequence). The CDR3 contains 13 residues.

This clone has only one observation. V usage is TRBV19 and J usage is TRBJ1-1; 8 nucleotides agree with TRBD1. The junction had 9 bases not matched to a gene; V was cut back by 3 bases and J by 6 bases. Germline-derived CDR1 and CDR2 are LNHDA and SQIVND (reference sequence). CDR3 length equals 15 residues. CDR3 in DNA: TGTGCCAGTAGTATGTGGCAGGGGGCGGTTTCTGAAGCTTTCTTT. Its protein is CASSMWQGAVSEAFF.

The chain has TRBV2 and TRBJ1-1; TRBD1 agrees at 10 bases. This CDR3 is built from 14 residues. Unmatched junction bases numbered 5, after V lost 5 bases and J lost 5 bases. Germline CDR1 reads SNHLY; CDR2 reads FYNNEI. This CDR3 reads CASSRQGALTEAFF. The DNA for the CDR3 is TGTGCCAGCAGTCGACAGGGGGCGCTTACTGAAGCTTTCTTT. Full variable domain (outside the CDR3, taken from reference TRBV2 and TRBJ1-1): EPEVTQTPSHQVTQMGQEVILRCVPISNHLYFYWYRQILGQKVEFLVSFYNNEISEKSEIFDDQFSVERPDGSNFTLKIRSTKLEDSAMYFCASSRQGALTEAFFGQGTRLTVV.

J is TRBJ2-1 and V is TRBV24-1, with D maybe TRBD2 (6 bases). The CDR3 has 16 amino acids. Trimming cost V 3 bases and J 7 bases, with 18 bases left between them. Germline V lookup: CDR1 KGHDR, CDR2 SFDVKD. The CDR3 DNA follows: TGTGCCACCAGTGATCGCGGGATAGGGGTATTTAATGAGCAGTTCTTC. This encodes CATSDRGIGVFNEQFF.

The rearrangement joins TRBV3-1 (or the pseudogene TRBV3-2) to TRBJ2-7, with TRBD2 identical over 8 bases. The CDR3 extends over 14 amino acids. With 4 bases clipped from V and 6 bases from J, the junction kept 8 bases outside the gene matches. CDR1 and CDR2 from the germline V gene are LGHDT and YNNKEL (reference sequence). For the CDR3, the DNA is TGTGCCAGCAGCCCTCCGGGAGGGAACTTCGAGCAGTACTTC. Translating it yields CASSPPGGNFEQYF.

The rearrangement links TRBV2 to TRBJ1-4; 8 bases fit TRBD1. V dropped 6 bases and J dropped 10; count of bases not matched to a gene: 13. Germline CDR1 and CDR2: SNHLY and FYNNEI. CDR3 length: 15 residues. The CDR3 coding sequence is TGTGCCAGCAGCGGAAGAACAGGGGGTGTCGGAAAACTGTTTTTT. As protein: CASSGRTGGVGKLFF.

The chain combines TRBV12-5 with TRBJ2-1; a weak D match, TRBD2 (5 bases). CDR1 is LGHNT, CDR2 FRNRAP, per germline. The CDR3 totals 14 residues. Trimming took 6 bases from V and 7 from J, leaving 16 bases between them. DNA for the CDR3: TGTGCTAGTGGGATGGACTCCTTCCGGAATGAGCAGTTCTTC. Translation gives CASGMDSFRNEQFF.

About this clone itself: In the same sample, other DNA sequences code for this CDR3. The chain combines TRBV28 with TRBJ1-2; D perhaps matches TRBD1 (6 bases). Trimming cost V 5 bases and J 8 bases, with 9 bases left between them. The CDR3 has 11 residues. Germline V CDR1 and CDR2: MDHEN, SYDVKM. DNA for the CDR3: TGTGCCAGCAGTACAGGGTTCGGCTACACCTTC. This gives the protein CASSTGFGYTF.

CDR3 amino acids: CASSLLAGLAGGRESDTQYF. The CDR3 nucleotides are TGTGCCAGCAGTTTATTGGCGGGACTAGCGGGAGGGCGTGAGTCCGATACGCAGTATTTT. This rearrangement joins TRBV28 to TRBJ2-3, with 16 positions matching TRBD2. Germline-derived CDR1 and CDR2 are MDHEN and SYDVKM. CDR3 size: 20 residues. The junction had 13 bases not matched to a gene; V was cut back by 1 base and J by 6 bases.

In its sample, this clone was seen once. V is TRBV7-2 and J is TRBJ2-2; no definite D call. CDR3 size: 13 residues. The V gene's germline CDR1 is SGHTA and CDR2 FQGNSA. Trimming shortened V by 0 bases and J by 7 bases, and 6 bases separated the two germline ends. CDR3 region: CASSLAYGGELFF. The CDR3 DNA reads TGTGCCAGCAGCTTAGCTTACGGCGGGGAGCTGTTTTTT.

This sequence joins TRBV19 and TRBJ1-1, with TRBD1 as a possible D gene (6 bases). The CDR3 contains 13 residues. Trimming pared 9 bases from V and 4 bases from J, leaving 15 bases between. The germline gives CDR1 LNHDA, CDR2 SQIVND (reference sequence). Here the CDR3 DNA reads TGTGCCAGCGCAGGGGCGCCGGTCACTGAAGCTTTCTTT. It is translated as CASAGAPVTEAFF.

CDR3 in DNA: TGCGCCAGCAGCCAAGGGACAGCCTCTGGAAACACCATATATTTT. It encodes CASSQGTASGNTIYF. The rearrangement links TRBV4-3 to TRBJ1-3, with D perhaps matching TRBD1 (6 bases). CDR1 is LGHNA, CDR2 YSLEER, per germline. The CDR3 contains 15 residues. V dropped 1 base and J dropped 0 bases, with 7 bases sitting between them.

V gene TRBV5-1 combines with J gene TRBJ2-7; 9 bases align to TRBD1. Per germline, CDR1 SGHRS and CDR2 YFSETQ. The ends lost 0 bases at V and 2 bases at J; junction bases unmatched: 6. The length of the CDR3 is 16 residues. For the CDR3, the DNA is TGCGCCAGCAGCTTGGACGGACAGGGGACCACCTACGAGCAGTACTTC. Translating it yields CASSLDGQGTTYEQYF.

V and J are TRBV5-1 and TRBJ2-7; 13 nucleotides match TRBD2. Germline V gives CDR1 SGHRS, CDR2 YFSETQ. Unmatched junction bases numbered 10, after V lost 4 bases and J lost 6 bases. The CDR3 totals 16 residues. As DNA, the CDR3 is TGCGCCAGCAGCCCCCTCGGACTAGCGGGAGTCTTCGAGCAGTACTTC. This sequence encodes CASSPLGLAGVFEQYF.

CDR3 nucleotides: TGTGCCAGCAGTCGCCGAGTCGGCAATCAGCCCCAGCATTTT. It specifies CASSRRVGNQPQHF. The genes are TRBV28 and TRBJ1-5; no clear D gene. The length of the CDR3 is 14 residues. Germline V lookup: CDR1 MDHEN, CDR2 SYDVKM. V was pared by 5 bases and J by 2 bases, with 10 bases between.

The J gene is TRBJ2-4, the V gene TRBV19; TRBD1 agrees at 8 bases. This CDR3 region has 14 residues. V shed 6 bases and J 3 bases; nucleotides not matched to a gene: 4. Germline V gives CDR1 LNHDA, CDR2 SQIVND (reference sequence). CDR3 coding DNA: TGTGCCAGTAGATTCACAGGGGGCAAAAACATTCAGTACTTC. It encodes CASRFTGGKNIQYF.

In this sample, this clone turned up once. This chain uses TRBV28 with TRBJ2-1, with 7 bases lining up with TRBD2. The length of the CDR3 is 16 residues. V lost 4 bases to trimming and J lost 3 bases; unmatched junction nucleotides: 9. Germline CDR1 reads MDHEN; CDR2 reads SYDVKM. CDR3 loop: CASSSPPGGGYNEQFF. The CDR3, as DNA: TGTGCCAGCAGTTCACCTCCTGGGGGGGGCTACAATGAGCAGTTCTTC.

The V gene is TRBV6-1, the J gene TRBJ1-2; 9 bases fit TRBD1. V was clipped by 3 bases and J by 4 bases; unmatched bases: 3. Germline CDR1 is MNHNS and CDR2 is SASEGT. This CDR3 is 14 amino acids long. CDR3 DNA sequence: TGTGCCAGCAGTGACCGGGACAGGGCCTATGGCTACACCTTC. Translation gives CASSDRDRAYGYTF.

The rearrangement uses TRBV7-2 and TRBJ1-4, with D possibly TRBD1 on 5 matching bases. V lost 5 bases, J lost 8 bases, and 18 bases lay in between. CDR3 length: 15 residues. Germline CDR1 is SGHTA and CDR2 is FQGNSA. The CDR3 region has the DNA TGTGCCAGCAGCATAACAGGAGACCCGGAGGAAAAACTGTTTTTT. Translation: CASSITGDPEEKLFF.

CDR3 DNA sequence: TGCGCCAGCAGCCCTCAGGGAAACAATCAGCCCCAGCATTTT. Translated: CASSPQGNNQPQHF. The rearrangement uses TRBV5-1 and TRBJ1-5, with D maybe TRBD1 (5 bases). CDR1 SGHRS and CDR2 YFSETQ come from the germline V gene. Trimming removed 4 bases at V and 3 bases at J, with 11 bases between. The CDR3 length is 14 residues.

The chain combines TRBV5-6 with TRBJ1-3; TRBD1 might be the D (5 bases). Per the germline V gene, CDR1 is SGHDT and CDR2 is YYEEEE. The CDR3 has 15 amino acids. Between the trimmed V and J ends, which lost 1 base and 0 bases, there was a span of 8 bases. CDR3 loop: CASSLRGNSGNTIYF. CDR3 nucleotide sequence: TGTGCCAGCAGCTTGAGGGGAAACTCTGGAAACACCATATATTTT.

CDR3 in DNA: TGTGCCAGCAGCTTATGGGAGCGGAGGGAAGGTTACGAGCAGTACTTC. Translation gives CASSLWERREGYEQYF. The chain joins TRBV7-2 to TRBJ2-7, with D possibly being TRBD2 (6 bases). V dropped 2 bases and J dropped 4 bases, with 18 bases sitting between them. In germline, CDR1 is SGHTA, CDR2 FQGNSA. This CDR3 is built from 16 residues. The full variable domain, its missing parts supplied by reference TRBV7-2 and TRBJ2-7, is GAGVSQSPSNKVTEKGKDVELRCDPISGHTALYWYRQSLGQGLEFLIYFQGNSAPDKSGLPSDRFSAERTGGSVSTLTIQRTQQEDSAVYLCASSLWERREGYEQYFGPGTRLTVT.

This clone appeared once. V is TRBV21-1 and J is TRBJ2-7; the D call in the table, TRBD1, was not verified against the DNA. TRBV21-1 is a recognized pseudogene. CDR3 length: 14 residues. The CDR3 here is CASSRDRGKGEQYF. The DNA of the CDR3 is TGTGCCAGCAGCAGGGACAGGGGGAAGGGGGAGCAGTACTTC.